The rows below give T cell receptor beta chains drawn from one sample of a study of blood T cell repertoires in COVID-19. The protocol was immunoSEQ multiplex PCR, while the TCRdb copy is restricted to in-frame clones and leaves out a portion. The sample lists roughly 16,000 clones, around four fifths occurring once. Sample: peripheral blood. Receptor source: a man aged 60 to 75 with active or convalescent COVID-19. Each CDR3 is given with its conserved first and last residue. Fields, in order: J gene, CDR3 length, D gene, V gene, clone size, CDR3 protein, CDR3 DNA. D genes are given only for firm matches. The size entry is marked missing in some rows and otherwise reads once, few, many or a size class.

j_call: TRBJ2-3; cdr3_length: 13; d_call: TRBD1; v_call: TRBV29-1; clone_size: .; cdr3_aa: CSVAGQGSDTQYF; cdr3_nt: TGCAGCGTTGCGGGACAGGGGTCAGATACGCAGTATTTT
j_call: TRBJ1-2; cdr3_length: 15; d_call: .; v_call: TRBV5-1; clone_size: .; cdr3_aa: CASSTGGGENYGYTF; cdr3_nt: TGCGCCAGCAGCACCGGGGGAGGCGAGAACTATGGCTACACCTTC
j_call: TRBJ2-7; cdr3_length: 15; d_call: TRBD2; v_call: TRBV28; clone_size: .; cdr3_aa: CASGPGGSTSYEQYF; cdr3_nt: TGTGCCAGCGGACCGGGGGGGTCGACCTCCTACGAGCAGTACTTC
j_call: TRBJ1-1; cdr3_length: 11; d_call: .; v_call: TRBV20-1; clone_size: .; cdr3_aa: CSASPSPRAFF; cdr3_nt: TGCAGTGCTAGTCCCAGTCCGAGGGCTTTCTTT
j_call: TRBJ1-2; cdr3_length: 12; d_call: .; v_call: TRBV28; clone_size: .; cdr3_aa: CASSSAGNGYTF; cdr3_nt: TGTGCCAGCAGTTCCGCGGGCAATGGCTACACCTTC
j_call: TRBJ1-5; cdr3_length: 15; d_call: TRBD1; v_call: TRBV6-5; clone_size: .; cdr3_aa: CASSQTTGVGQPQHF; cdr3_nt: TGTGCCAGCAGTCAGACGACAGGGGTCGGTCAGCCCCAGCATTTT
j_call: TRBJ2-7; cdr3_length: 14; d_call: TRBD1; v_call: TRBV11-2; clone_size: .; cdr3_aa: CASSPRQGSHEQYF; cdr3_nt: TGTGCCAGCAGCCCTCGACAGGGGAGCCACGAGCAGTACTTC
j_call: TRBJ1-5; cdr3_length: 14; d_call: TRBD1; v_call: TRBV10-3; clone_size: .; cdr3_aa: CAIRNTGDDQPQHF; cdr3_nt: TGTGCCATCAGGAATACAGGGGACGATCAGCCCCAGCATTTT
j_call: TRBJ2-3; cdr3_length: 16; d_call: .; v_call: TRBV28; clone_size: .; cdr3_aa: CASTKRWGRVPDTQYF; cdr3_nt: TGTGCCAGCACCAAACGCTGGGGCAGGGTACCAGATACGCAGTATTTT
j_call: TRBJ1-2; cdr3_length: 12; d_call: .; v_call: TRBV19; clone_size: .; cdr3_aa: CASNGRGHGYTF; cdr3_nt: TGTGCCAGTAACGGCAGGGGTCATGGCTACACCTTC
j_call: TRBJ1-2; cdr3_length: 12; d_call: .; v_call: TRBV6-5; clone_size: .; cdr3_aa: CASMQGNYGYTF; cdr3_nt: TGTGCCAGCATGCAGGGTAACTATGGCTACACCTTC
j_call: TRBJ1-5; cdr3_length: 15; d_call: .; v_call: TRBV4-1; clone_size: .; cdr3_aa: CASSQERQGTQPQHF; cdr3_nt: TGCGCCAGCAGCCAAGAACGGCAGGGGACGCAGCCCCAGCATTTT
j_call: TRBJ2-2; cdr3_length: 15; d_call: .; v_call: TRBV11-2; clone_size: .; cdr3_aa: CASSLDRRSTGELFF; cdr3_nt: TGTGCCAGCAGCTTAGATCGACGGAGCACCGGGGAGCTGTTTTTT
j_call: TRBJ2-7; cdr3_length: 11; d_call: .; v_call: TRBV5-6; clone_size: .; cdr3_aa: CASSLFNEQYF; cdr3_nt: TGTGCCAGCAGCTTGTTTAACGAGCAGTACTTC
j_call: TRBJ2-3; cdr3_length: 16; d_call: .; v_call: TRBV30; clone_size: .; cdr3_aa: CAWSVARSGFTDTQYF; cdr3_nt: TGTGCCTGGAGTGTAGCGAGGAGCGGGTTCACAGATACGCAGTATTTT
j_call: TRBJ2-1; cdr3_length: 16; d_call: .; v_call: TRBV7-9; clone_size: medium-sized; cdr3_aa: CASSSLGPLGSDEQFF; cdr3_nt: TGTGCCAGCAGTTCGCTGGGCCCCCTCGGTTCCGATGAGCAGTTCTTC
j_call: TRBJ2-1; cdr3_length: 14; d_call: TRBD2; v_call: TRBV19; clone_size: .; cdr3_aa: CASVSGGRRNEQFF; cdr3_nt: TGTGCCAGTGTTAGCGGGGGGCGAAGGAATGAGCAGTTCTTC
j_call: TRBJ2-1; cdr3_length: 15; d_call: TRBD2; v_call: TRBV10-1; clone_size: .; cdr3_aa: CASSEIASGQVEQFF; cdr3_nt: TGCGCCAGCAGTGAGATAGCTAGCGGCCAGGTGGAGCAGTTCTTC
j_call: TRBJ2-1; cdr3_length: 15; d_call: TRBD2; v_call: TRBV6-1; clone_size: .; cdr3_aa: CASSELAGSYNEQFF; cdr3_nt: TGTGCCAGCAGTGAATTAGCGGGCTCCTACAATGAGCAGTTCTTC
j_call: TRBJ2-3; cdr3_length: 12; d_call: .; v_call: TRBV2; clone_size: .; cdr3_aa: CASSDEGSTQYF; cdr3_nt: TGTGCCAGCAGTGATGAAGGGAGTACGCAGTATTTT
j_call: TRBJ1-2; cdr3_length: 16; d_call: TRBD1; v_call: TRBV4-1; clone_size: .; cdr3_aa: CASSRINPTGGDGYTF; cdr3_nt: TGCGCCAGCAGCCGAATAAATCCGACAGGGGGAGATGGCTACACCTTC
j_call: TRBJ2-1; cdr3_length: 16; d_call: TRBD2; v_call: TRBV30; clone_size: .; cdr3_aa: CAWKSGLAVKENEQFF; cdr3_nt: TGTGCCTGGAAGTCGGGGCTAGCGGTGAAGGAAAATGAGCAGTTCTTC
j_call: TRBJ2-4; cdr3_length: 14; d_call: .; v_call: TRBV30; clone_size: .; cdr3_aa: CAWSVAPGGNIQYF; cdr3_nt: TGTGCCTGGAGTGTAGCGCCCGGGGGAAACATTCAGTACTTC
j_call: TRBJ1-6; cdr3_length: 13; d_call: .; v_call: TRBV30; clone_size: .; cdr3_aa: CAWSVIANSPLHF; cdr3_nt: TGTGCCTGGAGTGTGATAGCGAATTCACCCCTCCACTTT
j_call: TRBJ2-1; cdr3_length: 15; d_call: TRBD1; v_call: TRBV11-1; clone_size: .; cdr3_aa: CASSSTGDPYNEQFF; cdr3_nt: TGTGCCAGCAGCTCCACAGGGGACCCCTACAATGAGCAGTTCTTC
j_call: TRBJ1-1; cdr3_length: 14; d_call: TRBD1; v_call: TRBV19; clone_size: once; cdr3_aa: CASTPGQGNTEAFF; cdr3_nt: TGTGCCAGTACCCCGGGACAGGGGAACACTGAAGCTTTCTTT
j_call: TRBJ2-7; cdr3_length: 13; d_call: .; v_call: TRBV18; clone_size: .; cdr3_aa: CASSPPGTYEQYF; cdr3_nt: TGTGCCAGCTCACCTCCGGGTACCTACGAGCAGTACTTC
j_call: TRBJ2-1; cdr3_length: 13; d_call: .; v_call: TRBV14; clone_size: .; cdr3_aa: CASSQGPRREQFF; cdr3_nt: TGTGCCAGCAGCCAAGGTCCGAGGCGTGAGCAGTTCTTC
j_call: TRBJ2-7; cdr3_length: 16; d_call: .; v_call: TRBV12-5; clone_size: .; cdr3_aa: CASGWVTGSRLYEQYF; cdr3_nt: TGTGCTAGTGGTTGGGTAACCGGTAGCCGTCTTTACGAGCAGTACTTC
j_call: TRBJ2-7; cdr3_length: 14; d_call: TRBD1; v_call: TRBV5-4; clone_size: few; cdr3_aa: CASSLQGASYEQYF; cdr3_nt: TGTGCCAGCAGCTTACAGGGGGCCTCCTACGAGCAGTACTTC
j_call: TRBJ1-5; cdr3_length: 13; d_call: .; v_call: TRBV28; clone_size: once; cdr3_aa: CASIWAGDQPQHF; cdr3_nt: TGTGCCAGCATATGGGCAGGGGATCAGCCCCAGCATTTT
j_call: TRBJ2-2; cdr3_length: 15; d_call: TRBD2; v_call: TRBV7-9; clone_size: .; cdr3_aa: CASTSGGLNTGELFF; cdr3_nt: TGTGCCAGCACTAGCGGGGGGCTTAACACCGGGGAGCTGTTTTTT
j_call: TRBJ2-7; cdr3_length: 15; d_call: TRBD1; v_call: TRBV28; clone_size: .; cdr3_aa: CASSHDRGLGNEQYF; cdr3_nt: TGTGCCAGCAGTCACGACAGGGGACTTGGGAACGAGCAGTACTTC
j_call: TRBJ2-1; cdr3_length: 19; d_call: TRBD2; v_call: TRBV7-9; clone_size: .; cdr3_aa: CASSPGTSGSTHRLNEQFF; cdr3_nt: TGTGCCAGCAGCCCCGGGACTAGCGGGAGCACGCACAGACTCAATGAGCAGTTCTTC
j_call: TRBJ1-1; cdr3_length: 13; d_call: .; v_call: TRBV6-5; clone_size: .; cdr3_aa: CASSRDLSTEAFF; cdr3_nt: TGTGCCAGCAGCAGGGATTTGAGCACTGAAGCTTTCTTT
j_call: TRBJ1-1; cdr3_length: 15; d_call: .; v_call: TRBV11-2; clone_size: .; cdr3_aa: CASSLSIGGATEAFF; cdr3_nt: TGTGCCAGCAGCTTATCAATCGGAGGGGCCACTGAAGCTTTCTTT
j_call: TRBJ2-1; cdr3_length: 16; d_call: TRBD2; v_call: TRBV19; clone_size: few; cdr3_aa: CASSNALAKAYNEQFF; cdr3_nt: TGTGCCAGTAGTAACGCACTAGCGAAAGCCTACAATGAGCAGTTCTTC
j_call: TRBJ1-2; cdr3_length: 14; d_call: .; v_call: TRBV10-3; clone_size: .; cdr3_aa: CAISEQGITYGYTF; cdr3_nt: TGTGCCATCAGTGAGCAGGGGATAACCTATGGCTACACCTTC
j_call: TRBJ2-1; cdr3_length: 18; d_call: TRBD2; v_call: TRBV5-1; clone_size: .; cdr3_aa: CASSLDPGTSGRNNEQFF; cdr3_nt: TGCGCCAGCAGCTTGGACCCCGGGACTAGCGGGAGAAACAATGAGCAGTTCTTC
j_call: TRBJ2-7; cdr3_length: 15; d_call: TRBD2; v_call: TRBV5-1; clone_size: .; cdr3_aa: CASSLITSGGYEQYF; cdr3_nt: TGCGCCAGCAGCTTGATCACTAGCGGGGGGTACGAGCAGTACTTC
j_call: TRBJ2-3; cdr3_length: 12; d_call: .; v_call: TRBV5-1; clone_size: .; cdr3_aa: CASSLAGDTQYF; cdr3_nt: TGCGCCAGCAGCTTAGCGGGAGATACGCAGTATTTT
j_call: TRBJ1-1; cdr3_length: 13; d_call: .; v_call: TRBV7-9; clone_size: few; cdr3_aa: CASSPEVNTEAFF; cdr3_nt: TGTGCCAGCAGTCCAGAGGTGAACACTGAAGCTTTCTTT
j_call: TRBJ1-1; cdr3_length: 12; d_call: .; v_call: TRBV30; clone_size: large; cdr3_aa: CAWRSLRAEAFF; cdr3_nt: TGTGCCTGGAGATCCCTGAGGGCTGAAGCTTTCTTT
j_call: TRBJ2-3; cdr3_length: 19; d_call: TRBD2; v_call: TRBV5-1; clone_size: .; cdr3_aa: CASSLRPGTSGGARDTQYF; cdr3_nt: TGCGCCAGCAGCTTGCGTCCTGGGACTAGCGGGGGGGCAAGAGATACGCAGTATTTT
j_call: TRBJ2-2; cdr3_length: 14; d_call: TRBD1; v_call: TRBV10-3; clone_size: .; cdr3_aa: CAIRDREKTGELFF; cdr3_nt: TGTGCCATCCGGGACAGGGAGAAGACCGGGGAGCTGTTTTTT
j_call: TRBJ2-7; cdr3_length: 15; d_call: TRBD2; v_call: TRBV4-1; clone_size: .; cdr3_aa: CASSQGPTGGGEQYF; cdr3_nt: TGCGCCAGCAGCCAAGGTCCCACGGGGGGTGGCGAGCAGTACTTC
j_call: TRBJ2-1; cdr3_length: 14; d_call: TRBD1; v_call: TRBV28; clone_size: once; cdr3_aa: CASSSGTVINEQFF; cdr3_nt: TGTGCCAGCAGCTCGGGGACAGTCATCAATGAGCAGTTCTTC
j_call: TRBJ2-2; cdr3_length: 16; d_call: .; v_call: TRBV7-9; clone_size: .; cdr3_aa: CASSAYSIANTGELFF; cdr3_nt: TGTGCCAGCAGCGCGTACAGCATCGCGAACACCGGGGAGCTGTTTTTT
j_call: TRBJ2-1; cdr3_length: 14; d_call: .; v_call: TRBV7-8; clone_size: .; cdr3_aa: CASSPRLLLDEQFF; cdr3_nt: TGTGCCAGCAGCCCGAGACTACTCTTGGATGAGCAGTTCTTC
j_call: TRBJ1-2; cdr3_length: 15; d_call: TRBD1; v_call: TRBV19; clone_size: .; cdr3_aa: CASSSRPGTVNGYTF; cdr3_nt: TGTGCCAGTAGTTCCCGCCCCGGGACAGTTAACGGCTACACCTTC